This passage covers 30 T cell receptor beta chains from one sample sequenced in a study of control samples from healthy donors and cancer patients (dated by TCRdb to 2018 to 2021). Receptors were amplified or captured by the immunoSEQ multiplex PCR assay. This immuneACCESS table, as held by TCRdb, lists in-frame sequences with V and J called but not all clones. Of the missing ones, under half trace to an unresolved V gene in checked studies; the others have no known cause. A total of 45,000 to 60,000 clones appear in this sample, 94% of them only once. Clones ranked in the top ten supply 3.5% to 4.5% of the sample. The sequencing sample was made of blood. The receptors shown here come from a man younger than 40 in good health.

The chain combines TRBV6-6 with TRBJ1-4; no clear D. The CDR3 extends over 13 amino acids. Germline loops: CDR1 MNHNY, CDR2 SVGAGI (reference sequence). Trimming took off 6 bases at V and 4 bases at J, with 9 bases between the two ends. CDR3 in DNA: TGTGCCAGCAGCCCCGAGGATAATGAAAAACTGTTTTTT. It yields the protein CASSPEDNEKLFF.

V gene TRBV7-2 combines with J gene TRBJ2-3, with 12 bases fitting TRBD2. The V gene's germline CDR1 is SGHTA and CDR2 FQGNSA. J was trimmed by 6 bases and V by 3 bases; bases with no gene match: 1. The CDR3 contains 14 residues. CDR3 residues: CASSLTSGGDTQYF. The CDR3 DNA reads TGTGCCAGCAGCTTGACTAGCGGGGGTGATACGCAGTATTTT. Based on the CDR3 plus reference TRBV7-2 and TRBJ2-3, the full variable domain is GAGVSQSPSNKVTEKGKDVELRCDPISGHTALYWYRQSLGQGLEFLIYFQGNSAPDKSGLPSDRFSAERTGGSVSTLTIQRTQQEDSAVYLCASSLTSGGDTQYFGPGTRLTVL.

This rearrangement joins TRBV30 to TRBJ1-5; D not certain. The CDR3 has 13 amino acids. CDR1 and CDR2 (germline): GTSNPN, SVGIG (reference sequence). The germline V and J ends were trimmed by 4 bases and 5 bases, with 12 bases remaining between them. In DNA, the CDR3 is TGTGCCTGGACCCCCAGGTTGGATCAGCCCCAGCATTTT. This encodes CAWTPRLDQPQHF.

The chain has TRBV7-9 and TRBJ2-3; D could derive from TRBD1 or TRBD2 (7 bases each). The CDR3 extends over 16 amino acids. Trimming removed 7 bases at V and 2 bases at J, with 19 bases between. Germline assignment: CDR1 SEHNR and CDR2 FQNEAQ (reference sequence). CDR3 in amino acids: CASTQGGGLITDTQYF. CDR3 bases: TGTGCCAGCACCCAGGGGGGGGGACTGATCACAGATACGCAGTATTTT.

V is TRBV19 and J is TRBJ1-3; D gene ambiguous. V was pared by 1 base and J by 0 bases, with 10 bases between. Germline CDR1 is LNHDA and CDR2 is SQIVND (reference sequence). The CDR3 is 16 amino acids. CDR3 residues: CASSIASYSSGNTIYF. The CDR3 DNA sequence: TGTGCCAGTAGTATAGCCTCGTACAGCTCTGGAAACACCATATATTTT.

This clone is termed medium-sized. The chain combines TRBV7-9 with TRBJ1-5; D possibly corresponds to TRBD1 (6 bases). Deletions cut 5 bases from V and 0 bases from J, with 8 bases between. CDR3 length: 14 amino acids. The germline gives CDR1 SEHNR, CDR2 FQNEAQ (reference sequence). The CDR3 DNA reads TGTGCCAGCAGCCGGACAGATAGCAATCAGCCCCAGCATTTT. Its translation: CASSRTDSNQPQHF.

This chain joins TRBV5-4 and TRBJ1-1; no clear D. Germline lookup yields CDR1 SGHNT and CDR2 YYREEE (reference sequence). The CDR3 spans 12 residues. Trimming cost V 5 bases and J 5 bases, with 10 bases left between them. As DNA, the CDR3 is TGTGCCAGCAGTCGGACCCTGACTGAAGCTTTCTTT. Translating gives CASSRTLTEAFF.

V gene TRBV27 combines with J gene TRBJ2-1; 9 nucleotides line up with TRBD1. Looked up from germline, CDR1 is MNHEY and CDR2 is SMNVEV (reference sequence). V was pared by 5 bases and J by 8 bases, with 10 bases of the junction left unmatched. The CDR3 contains 15 residues. The CDR3 region has the DNA TGTGCCAGCAGTGCTCCCGGGACAGGGATCGATGAGCAGTTCTTC. Translation gives CASSAPGTGIDEQFF.

The V call is TRBV18, the J call TRBJ1-2; weak D call: TRBD1 (6 bases). Trimming left V 7 bases short and J 2 bases short, with 14 bases between. Germline V lookup: CDR1 KGHSH, CDR2 LQKENI. The CDR3 runs 14 residues. Here the CDR3 reads CASYPGERNYGYTF. CDR3 DNA sequence: TGTGCCAGCTACCCAGGGGAAAGGAACTATGGCTACACCTTC. Based on the CDR3 plus reference TRBV18 and TRBJ1-2, the full variable domain is NAGVMQNPRHLVRRRGQEARLRCSPMKGHSHVYWYRQLPEEGLKFMVYLQKENIIDESGMPKERFSAEFPKEGPSILRIQQVVRGDSAAYFCASYPGERNYGYTFGSGTRLTVV.

This clone was seen once. J is TRBJ2-5 and V is TRBV6-2 or TRBV6-3; D not resolved. The CDR3 covers 15 residues. Germline CDR1 reads MNHEY; CDR2 reads SVGEGT. The V and J ends lost 0 bases and 7 bases respectively, with 15 bases between them. The CDR3, as DNA: TGTGCCAGCAGTTACTCGGGTGATAGCTTGGCGACCCAGTACTTC. Encoded protein: CASSYSGDSLATQYF.

The chain recombines TRBV25-1 with TRBJ2-3; D is unclear. The CDR3 contains 16 residues. CDR1 is MGHDK and CDR2 is SYGVNS in the germline V gene. Trimming left V 5 bases short and J 2 bases short, with 17 bases between. CDR3 sequence reads: CASSPTVSDSTDTQYF. Here the CDR3 DNA reads TGTGCCAGCAGTCCCACCGTGTCCGATTCCACAGATACGCAGTATTTT.

V usage is TRBV7-9 and J usage is TRBJ2-7, with D uncertain. V lost 5 bases and J lost 6, with 11 bases in between. Germline lookup yields CDR1 SEHNR and CDR2 FQNEAQ (reference sequence). CDR3 length equals 12 residues. The DNA for the CDR3 is TGTGCCAGCAGCCACCCAGGAAGCGAGCAGTACTTC. This translates into CASSHPGSEQYF.

The chain joins TRBV9 to TRBJ1-2; no clear D gene. CDR1 and CDR2 (germline): SGDLS, YYNGEE. The V gene lost 0 bases and the J gene lost 1 base, with 10 bases spanning the gap. The CDR3 sequence is 15 residues long. DNA for the CDR3: TGTGCCAGCAGCGTAGGAGGCAGCTTTAACTATGGCTACACCTTC. Its translation: CASSVGGSFNYGYTF.

The genes are TRBV19 and TRBJ1-1; D is ambiguous. V lost 6 bases and J 1 base, leaving 6 bases between the germline ends. Germline assignment: CDR1 LNHDA and CDR2 SQIVND (reference sequence). The CDR3 loop spans 12 amino acids. The CDR3 DNA reads as TGTGCCAGTAGGCATGGGAACACTGAAGCTTTCTTT. This encodes CASRHGNTEAFF.

V and J are TRBV9 and TRBJ1-2, with D uncertain. V gave up 0 bases and J gave up 3 bases, with 12 bases separating them. Germline assignment: CDR1 SGDLS and CDR2 YYNGEE. The length of the CDR3 is 15 residues. DNA for the CDR3: TGTGCCAGCAGCGTAGGTCTGGGAACGGACTATGGCTACACCTTC. Translated, it gives CASSVGLGTDYGYTF.

This clone showed up just a few times. In nucleotides, the CDR3 is TGCGCCAGCAGCTTGTTTGCGTCTAGCGGGAGGTCGCGAGCCAAAAACATTCAGTACTTC. Translated, it gives CASSLFASSGRSRAKNIQYF. The chain carries TRBV5-1 and TRBJ2-4; the match to TRBD2 covers 11 bases. This CDR3 has 20 residues. Germline assignment: CDR1 SGHRS and CDR2 YFSETQ. Germline trimming cut 1 base from V and 0 bases from J; bases unmatched to any gene: 12.

This sequence joins TRBV11-3 and TRBJ1-1, with 9 positions matching TRBD1. The CDR3 loop spans 15 amino acids. Germline V gene lookup returns CDR1 SGHNT and CDR2 YENEEA. The junction had 8 bases not matched to a gene; V was cut back by 5 bases and J by 4 bases. CDR3 bases: TGTGCCAGCAGCCCCGGAGGACAGGGGAGCACTGAAGCTTTCTTT. Its translation: CASSPGGQGSTEAFF.

This rearrangement joins TRBV5-4 to TRBJ2-1; D not resolved. Trimming stripped 0 bases from V and 4 bases from J, with 11 bases between. The CDR3 consists of 15 residues. Germline V gene data show CDR1 as SGHNT and CDR2 as YYREEE (reference sequence). The CDR3 loop is CASSLVRATYNEQFF. Written as DNA, the CDR3 is TGTGCCAGCAGCTTGGTTCGGGCCACGTACAATGAGCAGTTCTTC.

For the CDR3, the DNA is TGTGCCAGTCAGCAGGGGGCAGAAGGCTACACCTTC. It codes for CASQQGAEGYTF. The V gene is TRBV28, the J gene TRBJ1-2, with 8 nucleotides matching TRBD1. Germline trimming cut 9 bases from V and 8 bases from J; bases unmatched to any gene: 8. CDR3 length: 12 amino acids. From germline, CDR1 is MDHEN and CDR2 SYDVKM.

This chain links TRBV30 with TRBJ2-2; D may be TRBD2 (5 bases). The CDR3 is 15 residues long. V lost 3 bases to trimming and J lost 0 bases, with 11 bases between them. From germline, CDR1 is GTSNPN and CDR2 SVGIG (reference sequence). CDR3 sequence (DNA): TGTGCCTGGAGAATTAGCGCGTCGAACACCGGGGAGCTGTTTTTT. Residues: CAWRISASNTGELFF.

As DNA, the CDR3 is TGTGCCAGCAGCCTAAGGACAAGTTATGACGGGGAGCTGTTTTTT. This gives the protein CASSLRTSYDGELFF. The genes are TRBV7-2 and TRBJ2-2, with TRBD1 as a possible D gene (5 bases). CDR1 is SGHTA and CDR2 is FQGNSA in the germline V gene. Deletions cut 5 bases from V and 7 bases from J, with 17 bases between. The CDR3 is 15 residues long.

This chain joins TRBV29-1 and TRBJ1-4, with D perhaps matching TRBD1 (5 bases). The V end lost 7 bases, the J end lost 8 bases, and 20 bases lay between the germline ends. This CDR3 contains 14 residues. Germline CDR1 SQVTM, CDR2 ANQGSEA. The CDR3 loop is CSAKRSGGDEKLFF. CDR3 sequence (DNA): TGCAGCGCTAAAAGGTCGGGGGGGGACGAAAAACTGTTTTTT.

The chain employs TRBV9 and TRBJ1-2; tentatively, D is TRBD1 (6 bases). CDR1 is SGDLS, CDR2 YYNGEE, per germline. The CDR3 is 18 residues long. V was clipped by 0 bases and J by 0 bases, with 18 bases between them. The CDR3 protein is CASSVADPLQGANYGYTF. In DNA, the CDR3 is TGTGCCAGCAGCGTAGCAGATCCCCTACAGGGAGCTAACTATGGCTACACCTTC.

The V call is TRBV4-1, the J call TRBJ2-3; maybe TRBD1 (6 bases). The CDR3 is 17 residues long. V was pared by 3 bases and J by 0 bases, with 16 bases between. Germline V gene sequence: CDR1 MGHRA, CDR2 YSYEKL. Here the CDR3 reads CASSQSLQGGSTDTQYF. The CDR3 bases are TGCGCCAGCAGCCAGTCACTACAGGGTGGGAGCACAGATACGCAGTATTTT.

The CDR3 DNA sequence: TGTGCCAGCAACAGTGAAGGTATTTGGACCGGGGAGCTGTTTTTT. It translates to CASNSEGIWTGELFF. The V gene is TRBV2, the J gene TRBJ2-2; D remains unclear. Germline V CDR1 and CDR2: SNHLY, FYNNEI. Trimming shortened V by 7 bases and J by 5 bases, and 17 bases separated the two germline ends. This CDR3 has 15 residues.

With respect to this clone: The junction departs from germline at one end; a sequencing error may be responsible. The V and J genes are TRBV27 and TRBJ2-3; possible D gene TRBD1, 6 bases. Germline lookup yields CDR1 MNHEY and CDR2 SMNVEV (reference sequence). The length of the CDR3 is 12 residues. For the CDR3, the DNA is TGTGCCAGCAGCCCTCGGACAGACACGCAGTATTTT. Protein product: CASSPRTDTQYF.

The chain carries TRBV6-5 and TRBJ1-2; TRBD1 matches 7 bases. This CDR3 spans 14 amino acids. With V trimmed by 2 bases and J by 1 base, 1 base remained unmatched. Germline CDR1 MNHEY, CDR2 SVGAGI. The CDR3 protein is CASSYTGVNYGYTF. DNA for the CDR3: TGTGCCAGCAGTTACACAGGGGTTAACTATGGCTACACCTTC.

The gene calls are TRBV5-1 and TRBJ2-7; the match to TRBD1 covers 8 bases. CDR1 is SGHRS, CDR2 YFSETQ, per germline. This CDR3 comprises 13 residues. V trimming: 3 bases; J trimming: 3 bases; junction bases outside the gene matches: 2. This chain's CDR3 is CASSWTGNYEQYF. The CDR3 DNA is TGCGCCAGCAGCTGGACAGGGAACTACGAGCAGTACTTC.

J is TRBJ2-1 and V is TRBV10-1, with 9 bases that match TRBD1. The J segment lost 5 bases and the V segment lost 0 bases, leaving 8 bases of the junction unmatched. The CDR3 extends over 17 amino acids. Germline V gives CDR1 WNHNN, CDR2 SYGVQD (reference sequence). For the CDR3, the DNA is TGCGCCAGCAGTGAGTCGATTTTACAGGGGGCGAACAATGAGCAGTTCTTC. Amino acid sequence: CASSESILQGANNEQFF.

The chain employs TRBV6-6 and TRBJ1-2; a possible D gene is TRBD1 (5 bases). The CDR3 is 13 amino acids. V was clipped by 6 bases and J by 14 bases, with 22 bases between them. The germline gives CDR1 MNHNY, CDR2 SVGAGI (reference sequence). Here the CDR3 reads CASSQLSGTASTF. CDR3 in DNA: TGTGCCAGCAGCCAATTATCCGGGACCGCGTCTACCTTC.